The 22 T cell receptor beta chains below come from one sample, sequenced in a study of blood T cell repertoires in COVID-19. Only in-frame clones appear in the TCRdb table, and some are missing; sequencing was by immunoSEQ multiplex PCR. The data show some 90,000 clones, around 82% seen once. The sequenced material came from peripheral blood. These receptors were taken from a man between 65 and 79 years old with active or convalescent COVID-19.

In this sample, this clone turned up once. The V call is TRBV19, the J call TRBJ1-1; TRBD1 is a possible D gene (5 bases). CDR3 size: 13 residues. Trimming cost V 3 bases and J 2 bases, with 7 bases left between them. Germline CDR1 LNHDA, CDR2 SQIVND (reference sequence). In DNA, the CDR3 is TGTGCCAGTAGTATCCAGGGAAACACTGAAGCTTTCTTT. The encoded protein is CASSIQGNTEAFF.

This clone is a singleton in its sample. This chain joins TRBV6-2 or TRBV6-3 and TRBJ1-2; the match to TRBD1 covers 7 bases. The length of the CDR3 is 13 residues. CDR1 is MNHEY and CDR2 is SVGEGT in the germline V gene. The trim removed 6 bases at V and 8 bases at J, leaving 9 bases unmatched. The CDR3 DNA sequence: TGTGCCAGCAGCATAGACAGGGAAGCGGGCTACACCTTC. Translated: CASSIDREAGYTF.

This clone has more than one count but fewer than ten. This rearrangement joins TRBV6-1 to TRBJ1-2, with a weak D call TRBD1 (6 bases). Looked up from germline, CDR1 is MNHNS and CDR2 is SASEGT. V lost 2 bases and J 5 bases, leaving 24 bases between the germline ends. The CDR3 length is 18 residues. The CDR3 loop reads CASSELGPRRGPSYGYTF. The CDR3 bases are TGTGCCAGCAGTGAATTGGGCCCGCGGCGGGGGCCCAGTTATGGCTACACCTTC.

The rearrangement uses TRBV3-1 (or the pseudogene TRBV3-2) and TRBJ2-2, with 10 positions matching TRBD2. This CDR3 is built from 18 residues. Looked up from germline, CDR1 is LGHDT and CDR2 is YNNKEL (reference sequence). Losses at the gene ends were 1 base for V and 6 bases for J; bases not matched to a gene: 11. CDR3 region: CASSQVFERGGFSGELFF. CDR3 nucleotides: TGTGCCAGCAGCCAAGTCTTCGAGCGGGGGGGCTTTTCCGGGGAGCTGTTTTTT.

V gene TRBV6-5 combines with J gene TRBJ1-2, with 9 bases that match TRBD1. Germline loops: CDR1 MNHEY, CDR2 SVGAGI. The trim removed 5 bases at V and 7 bases at J, leaving 8 bases unmatched. The CDR3 totals 14 residues. This CDR3 reads CASSLKQGALGYTF. The CDR3 coding sequence is TGTGCCAGCAGTCTTAAACAGGGGGCGCTTGGCTACACCTTC.

This clone was counted between two and nine times. V usage is TRBV6-5 and J usage is TRBJ1-2, with D possibly TRBD1 on 5 matching bases. The CDR3 length is 15 residues. In germline, CDR1 is MNHEY, CDR2 SVGAGI. Trimming removed 5 bases at V and 0 bases at J, with 13 bases between. CDR3 sequence: CASSRGLDPNYGYTF. Here the CDR3 DNA reads TGTGCCAGCAGTAGGGGACTGGATCCTAACTATGGCTACACCTTC.

The J gene is TRBJ2-7, the V gene TRBV27; TRBD2 aligns across 11 bases. With 1 base clipped from V and 3 bases from J, the junction kept 2 bases outside the gene matches. The CDR3 contains 15 residues. The germline CDR1 and CDR2 sequences are MNHEY and SMNVEV (reference sequence). CDR3 bases: TGTGCCAGCAGTTTATTTCTAGCGGGGGGCTACGAGCAGTACTTC. Residues: CASSLFLAGGYEQYF.

The CDR3 DNA sequence: TGTGCCATCAGTGGACTAGCGGAGACAGGAACAGATACGCAGTATTTT. Its protein is CAISGLAETGTDTQYF. V gene TRBV10-3 combines with J gene TRBJ2-3, with 9 positions matching TRBD2. This CDR3 has 16 residues. CDR1 and CDR2 from the germline V gene are ENHRY and SYGVKD. The junction had 8 bases not matched to a gene; V was cut back by 4 bases and J by 3 bases.

This clone came up a few times. This chain connects TRBV9 to TRBJ2-2, with 10 bases fitting TRBD1. The ends lost 4 bases at V and 2 bases at J; junction bases unmatched: 5. CDR3 length: 16 residues. The germline V gene has CDR1 SGDLS and CDR2 YYNGEE. The CDR3 is CASSTRTGGNTGELFF. Written as DNA, the CDR3 is TGTGCCAGCAGCACCCGGACAGGGGGAAACACCGGGGAGCTGTTTTTT.

The chain carries TRBV6-5 and TRBJ1-2; D ambiguous. The V end was cut by 0 bases, the J end by 8 bases, with 10 bases between. The CDR3 loop spans 13 amino acids. In germline, CDR1 is MNHEY, CDR2 SVGAGI. In DNA, the CDR3 is TGTGCCAGCAGTTACTCGGCAGAGGGCGGCTACACCTTC. Protein: CASSYSAEGGYTF.

In regard to this clone: An end of the junction does not agree with germline; a read error may underlie this. V gene TRBV30 combines with J gene TRBJ2-5; D is possibly TRBD1 (7 bases). The CDR3 has 12 residues. CDR1 and CDR2 from the germline V gene are GTSNPN and SVGIG (reference sequence). The CDR3 coding sequence is TGTGCCTGGAGAGACAGGGAGGAGAGCCAGTACTTC. Translating gives CAWRDREESQYF. Variable domain in full (rest from reference TRBV30 and TRBJ2-5): SQTIHQWPATLVQPVGSPLSLECTVEGTSNPNLYWYRQAAGRGLQLLFYSVGIGQISSEVPQNLSASRPQDRQFILSSKKLLLSDSGFYLCAWRDREESQYFGPGTRLLVL.

This clone was seen repeatedly, ten times or more. V and J are TRBV5-1 and TRBJ2-2; D remains ambiguous. The CDR3 totals 13 residues. V shed 4 bases and J shed 1 base, with 5 bases lying between them. Germline V gene lookup returns CDR1 SGHRS and CDR2 YFSETQ. In nucleotides, the CDR3 is TGCGCCAGCAGCGCAGGGAACACCGGGGAGCTGTTTTTT. This translates into CASSAGNTGELFF.

This sequence joins TRBV7-8 and TRBJ2-3, with 14 bases lining up with TRBD2. Germline assignment: CDR1 SGHVS and CDR2 FQNEAQ. The CDR3 length is 15 residues. Trimming at V came to 5 bases and at J to 14 bases, leaving 12 bases not matched to a gene. The CDR3 coding sequence is TGTGCCAGCAGCGGACTAACGACTAGCGGGGGGGAGGTGTATTTT. Protein: CASSGLTTSGGEVYF.

V usage is TRBV21-1 and J usage is TRBJ2-7; the DNA was not compared with TRBD2, the D call given in the table. TRBV21-1 is a recognized pseudogene. This CDR3 spans 17 amino acids. As DNA, the CDR3 is TGTGCCAGCAGCCCCCGCGGGTTCCCCAAAGGACCCTACGAGCAGTACTTC. This gives the protein CASSPRGFPKGPYEQYF.

In nucleotides, the CDR3 is TGTGCCAGCTCACCCCAGGATCCTAACTATGGCTACACCTTC. Amino acids: CASSPQDPNYGYTF. The rearrangement joins TRBV18 to TRBJ1-2, with unresolved D. CDR1 and CDR2 (germline): KGHSH, LQKENI. The CDR3 is 14 amino acids. Trimming took off 3 bases at V and 0 bases at J, with 8 bases between the two ends.

The genes are TRBV3-1 (or the pseudogene TRBV3-2) and TRBJ1-1, with D tentatively TRBD1 (6 bases). CDR3 length equals 12 residues. The V gene lost 6 bases and the J gene lost 1 base, with 6 bases spanning the gap. CDR1 and CDR2 (germline): LGHDT, YNNKEL (reference sequence). The CDR3 sequence: CASRTGNTEAFF. CDR3 in DNA: TGTGCCAGCAGGACAGGGAACACTGAAGCTTTCTTT.

The chain couples TRBV6-6 to TRBJ1-5, with 8 bases that match TRBD1. Germline V gives CDR1 MNHNY, CDR2 SVGAGI (reference sequence). The ends lost 6 bases at V and 1 base at J; junction bases unmatched: 11. The CDR3 runs to 17 residues. CDR3 nucleotides: TGTGCCAGCAGCCGAACCGGGACAGGAGGGAGCAATCAGCCCCAGCATTTT. Its protein is CASSRTGTGGSNQPQHF.

The table lists this clone with a count of one. The genes are TRBV5-4 and TRBJ2-7; D gene unclear. With 1 base removed from V and 5 bases from J, the gap between germline ends came to 10 bases. Looked up from germline, CDR1 is SGHNT and CDR2 is YYREEE (reference sequence). This CDR3 has 13 residues. The CDR3 bases are TGTGCCAGCAGCTTGATAGGAGCTAACGAGCAGTACTTC. It encodes CASSLIGANEQYF.

This chain connects TRBV6-2 or TRBV6-3 to TRBJ1-2, with 8 bases that match TRBD1. The V segment lost 2 bases and the J segment 7 bases; nucleotides outside the gene matches: 3. The CDR3 consists of 13 residues. The germline V gene encodes CDR1 MNHEY and CDR2 SVGEGT. CDR3 in DNA: TGTGCCAGCAGTTACGGACAGGGAGGTGGCTACACCTTC. Protein: CASSYGQGGGYTF.

This clone has just a few counts. This chain links TRBV19 with TRBJ2-2; 7 nucleotides agree with TRBD1. Germline loops: CDR1 LNHDA, CDR2 SQIVND (reference sequence). J gave up 7 bases and V 4 bases, and 6 bases lay outside the gene matches. This CDR3 spans 14 amino acids. CDR3 loop: CASSTGGSGGELFF. Here the CDR3 DNA reads TGTGCCAGTAGTACAGGGGGATCGGGCGGGGAGCTGTTTTTT.

This clone was seen a single time. CDR3: CASSLSSGNQPQHF. The CDR3 nucleotides read TGTGCCAGCAGTTTATCATCGGGGAATCAGCCCCAGCATTTT. J is TRBJ1-5 and V is TRBV27; D gene unclear. CDR3 length: 14 amino acids. Trimming stripped 0 bases from V and 4 bases from J, with 7 bases between. Germline CDR1 is MNHEY and CDR2 is SMNVEV (reference sequence).

The V call is TRBV2, the J call TRBJ2-2; D might be TRBD1 (5 bases). The CDR3 consists of 13 residues. Trimming took off 7 bases at V and 6 bases at J, with 12 bases between the two ends. The germline V gene has CDR1 SNHLY and CDR2 FYNNEI. The CDR3 here is CASKGGAAGELFF. The CDR3 DNA reads TGTGCCAGCAAAGGTGGGGCGGCCGGGGAGCTGTTTTTT.